The rows below give T cell receptor beta chains drawn from one sample of a study of T cell responses to AZD1222 COVID-19 vaccine. The data were produced by immunoSEQ multiplex PCR, yet TCRdb's version contains in-frame clones alone and is incomplete. Of some 100,000 clones listed, approximately 87% were seen once; the top ten hold around 12%. The sample in question was peripheral blood, obtained on day 0 of AZD1222 vaccination. The receptors originated from an adult in good health. CDR3s include the opening cysteine and the closing phenylalanine or tryptophan. Only part of the rows carry a size: once, few, many, or a class if the clone is expanded.

CDR3	size	V	J
CAGSVASGSAYNEQFF	-	TRBV9	TRBJ2-1
CASRQGSTNEKLFF	few	TRBV28	TRBJ1-4
CASSLGTGSEKLFF	-	TRBV3-1/TRBV3-2	TRBJ1-4
CASRTSPSYTQYF	-	TRBV28	TRBJ2-3
CASSEQGTGGDGNTIYF	-	TRBV6-1	TRBJ1-3
CSVDRGTDTQYF	-	TRBV29-1	TRBJ2-3
CASRETRNQPQHF	-	TRBV6-5	TRBJ1-5
CASSVVQGGTEAFF	-	TRBV9	TRBJ1-1
CASSPQLYEQYF	-	TRBV11-2	TRBJ2-7
CASSTSGTHRGTEAFF	-	TRBV7-2	TRBJ1-1
CASSATDTQYF	-	TRBV12-3/TRBV12-4	TRBJ2-3
CASGLGQGGRTDTQYF	-	TRBV12-5	TRBJ2-3
CASSRTSGYTGELFF	once	TRBV2	TRBJ2-2
CAWSVAGGNEQYF	-	TRBV30	TRBJ2-7
CAISSGGWDADTEAFF	-	TRBV10-3	TRBJ1-1
CASSLQVAVWETQYF	-	TRBV11-1	TRBJ2-5
CASSVQPSGSGAKNIQYF	-	TRBV9	TRBJ2-4
CASRLAGVNEQFF	-	TRBV19	TRBJ2-1
CARPWNEQFF	once	TRBV21-1	TRBJ2-1
CASSDGQGLPYGYTF	-	TRBV9	TRBJ1-2
CASRRRFTDTQYF	-	TRBV27	TRBJ2-3
CASSGVTGVGTDTQYF	-	TRBV27	TRBJ2-3
CASSKSPGVSGNEQFF	-	TRBV21-1	TRBJ2-1
CASSLSSLRDRGFYGYTF	-	TRBV28	TRBJ1-2
CASSYRWSGSYEQYF	-	TRBV6-2/TRBV6-3	TRBJ2-7
CASSLDVSPLHF	once	TRBV7-9	TRBJ1-6
CASSPDGTYEQYF	-	TRBV5-1	TRBJ2-7
CASSRAGGETDTQYF	-	TRBV4-1	TRBJ2-3
CSASRWGRSSYEQYF	-	TRBV20-1	TRBJ2-7
CASSFGQAQYF	-	TRBV5-1	TRBJ2-3
CASNPTGRTGELFF	-	TRBV19	TRBJ2-2
CASSFTQGTGELFF	once	TRBV27	TRBJ2-2
CASSQAREQETQYF	-	TRBV3-1/TRBV3-2	TRBJ2-5
CASSLSGQGARETQYF	-	TRBV28	TRBJ2-5
CASSEGFGGWISGYTF	-	TRBV6-1	TRBJ1-2
CASSLAQGIYEQYF	-	TRBV7-9	TRBJ2-7
CASSGGMNTEAFF	-	TRBV18	TRBJ1-1
CASRPDLWNSPLHF	-	TRBV27	TRBJ1-6
CASRTGSTNTEAFF	-	TRBV6-5	TRBJ1-1
CASSPSSYEQYF	-	TRBV18	TRBJ2-7
CASTLGWGRSDRGAQYF	once	TRBV7-2	TRBJ2-5
CASSDRDSAKNIQYF	-	TRBV6-1	TRBJ2-4
CASSLDNYGYTF	-	TRBV7-2	TRBJ1-2
CASQASGATDTQYF	-	TRBV6-5	TRBJ2-3
CASSSRGGVEAFF	few	TRBV7-8	TRBJ1-1
CASSQLDRANYGYTF	-	TRBV4-1	TRBJ1-2
CASSLNAPPNSPLHF	-	TRBV7-3	TRBJ1-6
CASSEGRSGYNEQFF	-	TRBV6-1	TRBJ2-1
CASSGVGTGATEAFF	-	TRBV2	TRBJ1-1
CASSLEGQRTYGYTF	-	TRBV7-2	TRBJ1-2
CASSEYGRSGPSYNEQFF	-	TRBV25-1	TRBJ2-1
CAWRGDTEAFF	-	TRBV30	TRBJ1-1